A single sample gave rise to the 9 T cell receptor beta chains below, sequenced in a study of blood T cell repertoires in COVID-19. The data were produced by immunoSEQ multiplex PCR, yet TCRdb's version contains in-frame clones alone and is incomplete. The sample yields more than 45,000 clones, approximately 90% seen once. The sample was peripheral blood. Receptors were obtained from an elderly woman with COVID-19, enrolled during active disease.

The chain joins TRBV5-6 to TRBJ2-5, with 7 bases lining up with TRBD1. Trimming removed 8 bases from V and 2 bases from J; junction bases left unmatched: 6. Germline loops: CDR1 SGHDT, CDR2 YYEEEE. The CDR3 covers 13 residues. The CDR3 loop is CASSRDRQETQYF. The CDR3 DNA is TGTGCCAGTAGCCGGGACAGACAAGAGACCCAGTACTTC. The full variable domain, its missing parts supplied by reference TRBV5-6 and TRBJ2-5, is DAGVTQSPTHLIKTRGQQVTLRCSPKSGHDTVSWYQQALGQGPQFIFQYYEEEERQRGNFPDRFSGHQFPNYSSELNVNALLLGDSALYLCASSRDRQETQYFGPGTRLLVL.

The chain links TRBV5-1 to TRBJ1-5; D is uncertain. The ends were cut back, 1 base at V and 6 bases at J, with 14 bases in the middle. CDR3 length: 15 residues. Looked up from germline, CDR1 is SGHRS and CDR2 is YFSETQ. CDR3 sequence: CASSLYSGDSQPQHF. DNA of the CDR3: TGCGCCAGCAGCTTGTATTCCGGGGATAGTCAGCCCCAGCATTTT.

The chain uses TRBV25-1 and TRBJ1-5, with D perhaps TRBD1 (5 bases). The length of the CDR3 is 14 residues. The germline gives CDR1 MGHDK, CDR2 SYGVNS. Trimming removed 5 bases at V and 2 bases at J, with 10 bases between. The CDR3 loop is CASSRREGNQPQHF. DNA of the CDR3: TGTGCCAGCAGTCGCAGGGAGGGCAATCAGCCCCAGCATTTT.

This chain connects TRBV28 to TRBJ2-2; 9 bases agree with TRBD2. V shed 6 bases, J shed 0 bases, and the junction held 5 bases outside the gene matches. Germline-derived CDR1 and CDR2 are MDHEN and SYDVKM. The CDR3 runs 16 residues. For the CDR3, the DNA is TGTGCCAGCAGGTATAGCGGGAGAACGAACACCGGGGAGCTGTTTTTT. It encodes CASRYSGRTNTGELFF.

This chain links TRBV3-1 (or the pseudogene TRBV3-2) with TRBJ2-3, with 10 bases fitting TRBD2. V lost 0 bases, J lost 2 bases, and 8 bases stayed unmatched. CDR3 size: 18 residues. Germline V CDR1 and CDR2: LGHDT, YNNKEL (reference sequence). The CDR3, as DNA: TGTGCCAGCAGCCAAGATTTACAGCTAGCGGGAGCCACAGATACGCAGTATTTT. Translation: CASSQDLQLAGATDTQYF.

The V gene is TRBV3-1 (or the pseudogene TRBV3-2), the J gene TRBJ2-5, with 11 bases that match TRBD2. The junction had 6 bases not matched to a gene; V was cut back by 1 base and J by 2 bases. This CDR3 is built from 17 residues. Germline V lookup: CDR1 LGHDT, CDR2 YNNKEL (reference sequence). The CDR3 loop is CASSQVAGTSGQETQYF. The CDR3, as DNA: TGTGCCAGCAGCCAAGTCGCCGGGACTAGCGGACAAGAGACCCAGTACTTC.

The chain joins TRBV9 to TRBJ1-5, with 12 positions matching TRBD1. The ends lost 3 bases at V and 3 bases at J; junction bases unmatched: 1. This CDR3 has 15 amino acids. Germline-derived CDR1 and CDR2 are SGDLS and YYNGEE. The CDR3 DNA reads TGTGCCAGCAGCGAGGGACAGGGGGCCAATCAGCCCCAGCATTTT. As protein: CASSEGQGANQPQHF.

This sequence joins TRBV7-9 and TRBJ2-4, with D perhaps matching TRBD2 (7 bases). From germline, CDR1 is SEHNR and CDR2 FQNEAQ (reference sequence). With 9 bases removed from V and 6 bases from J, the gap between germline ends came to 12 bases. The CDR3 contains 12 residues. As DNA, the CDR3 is TGTGCCAGTTCGGGGGGCCCAAACATTCAGTACTTC. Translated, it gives CASSGGPNIQYF. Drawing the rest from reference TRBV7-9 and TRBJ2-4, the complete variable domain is DTGVSQNPRHKITKRGQNVTFRCDPISEHNRLYWYRQTLGQGPEFLTYFQNEAQLEKSRLLSDRFSAERPKGSFSTLEIQRTEQGDSAMYLCASSGGPNIQYFGAGTRLSVL.

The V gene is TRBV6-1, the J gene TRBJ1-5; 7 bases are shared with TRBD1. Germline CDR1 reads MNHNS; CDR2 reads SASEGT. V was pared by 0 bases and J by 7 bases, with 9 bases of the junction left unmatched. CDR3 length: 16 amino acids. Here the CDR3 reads CASSEARLRGNQPQHF. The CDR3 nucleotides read TGTGCCAGCAGTGAAGCGCGGCTCAGGGGGAACCAGCCCCAGCATTTT.